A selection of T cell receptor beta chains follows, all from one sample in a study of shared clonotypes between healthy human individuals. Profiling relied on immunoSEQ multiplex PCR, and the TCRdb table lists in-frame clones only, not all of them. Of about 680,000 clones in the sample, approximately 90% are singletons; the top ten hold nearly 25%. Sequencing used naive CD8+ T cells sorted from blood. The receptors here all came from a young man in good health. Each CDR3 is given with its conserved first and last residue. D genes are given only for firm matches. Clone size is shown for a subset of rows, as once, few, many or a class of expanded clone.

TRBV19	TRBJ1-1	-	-	TGTGCCAGTACCCCAGACGGGGACACTGAAGCTTTCTTT	CASTPDGDTEAFF
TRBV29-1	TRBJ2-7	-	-	TGCAGCGTTGAGGCAGAGAACTCCTACGAGCAGTACTTC	CSVEAENSYEQYF
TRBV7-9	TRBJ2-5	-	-	TGTGCCAGCAGCTTAATGCAGGGGCCGGAGACCCAGTACTTC	CASSLMQGPETQYF
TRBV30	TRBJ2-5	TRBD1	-	TGTGCCTGGAACCGGGACAGGGGATTGCAGACCCAGTACTTC	CAWNRDRGLQTQYF
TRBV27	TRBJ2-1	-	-	TGTGCCAGCAGTTTGGCGGGAGAAGGGGGCAATGAGCAGTTCTTC	CASSLAGEGGNEQFF
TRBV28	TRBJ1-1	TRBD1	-	TGTGCCAGCAGACCGGGACAGAGGATGAACACTGAAGCTTTCTTT	CASRPGQRMNTEAFF
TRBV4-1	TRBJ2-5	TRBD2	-	TGCGCCAGCAGCCCCCCTCCTGGACTAGCGGGGAGTCGGGAGACCCAGTACTTC	CASSPPPGLAGSRETQYF
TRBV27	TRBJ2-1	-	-	TGTGCCAGCAGCTTACAAACTTCTGGCTCCTACAATGAGCAGTTCTTC	CASSLQTSGSYNEQFF
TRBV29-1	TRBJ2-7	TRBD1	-	TGCAGCGTTAGCAGGGGGCGCCCCTACGAGCAGTACTTC	CSVSRGRPYEQYF
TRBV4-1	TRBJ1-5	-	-	TGCGCCAGCAGCCAAGATCTCGGGAATAGCAATCAGCCCCAGCATTTT	CASSQDLGNSNQPQHF
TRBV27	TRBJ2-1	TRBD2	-	TGTGCCAGCAGTAAGAAGCGGGAGGGTGGTAATGAGCAGTTCTTC	CASSKKREGGNEQFF
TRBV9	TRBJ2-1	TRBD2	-	TGTGCCAGCAGCGTTAGCGGGAGGGCCGGGGGTGAGCAGTTCTTC	CASSVSGRAGGEQFF
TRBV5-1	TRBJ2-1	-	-	TGCGCCAGCAGCTTGAGTATAGTCCATGAGCAGTTCTTC	CASSLSIVHEQFF
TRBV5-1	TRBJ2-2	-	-	TGCGCCAGCAGCTCCCGAGAGCCCGGGGAGCTGTTTTTT	CASSSREPGELFF
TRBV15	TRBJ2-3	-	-	TGTGCCACCAGCGGGGGACTGGGCATACGCACAGATACGCAGTATTTT	CATSGGLGIRTDTQYF
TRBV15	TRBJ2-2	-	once	TGTGCCACCGGGGATATGAACCCGAACACCGGGGAGCTGTTTTTT	CATGDMNPNTGELFF
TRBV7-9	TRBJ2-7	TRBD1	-	TGTGCCAGCAGCAAAGACAGGGTACGACCCTACGAGCAGTACTTC	CASSKDRVRPYEQYF
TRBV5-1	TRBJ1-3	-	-	TGCGCCAGCAGCTTTTACGCAGGAGACAAAAACACCATATATTTT	CASSFYAGDKNTIYF
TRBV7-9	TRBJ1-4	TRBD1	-	TGTGCCAGCAGCTCCCCGACAGGGCAAGGGGAAAAACTGTTTTTT	CASSSPTGQGEKLFF
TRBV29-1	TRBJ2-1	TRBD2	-	TGCAGCGTTGTTCTAGCGGTGGGTACCTACAATGAGCAGTTCTTC	CSVVLAVGTYNEQFF
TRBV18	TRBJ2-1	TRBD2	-	TGTGCCAGCTCACCAGTTACTAGCGGGCTACATGGTGGTAGTGAGCAGTTCTTC	CASSPVTSGLHGGSEQFF
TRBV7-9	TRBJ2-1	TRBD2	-	TGTGCCAGCAGCTTACTAGGACTAGCGGGAGGAGATGAGCAGTTCTTC	CASSLLGLAGGDEQFF
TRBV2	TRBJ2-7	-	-	TGTGCCAGCAGAACGACACTCTTAGGCGACGAGCAGTACTTC	CASRTTLLGDEQYF
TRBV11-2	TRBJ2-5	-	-	TGTGCCAGCAGCTTAGTTAGGGCGCAAGAGACCCAGTACTTC	CASSLVRAQETQYF
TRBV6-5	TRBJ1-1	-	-	TGTGCCAGCAGTTACTTAGATGAAGCTTTCTTT	CASSYLDEAFF
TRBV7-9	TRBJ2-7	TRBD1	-	TGTGCCAGCAGCTTAGCCCAGGGGGCGTCCTACGAGCAGTACTTC	CASSLAQGASYEQYF
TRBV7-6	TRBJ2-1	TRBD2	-	TGTGCCAGCAGCTCCTTAGCGGGAGGACTATACAATGAGCAGTTCTTC	CASSSLAGGLYNEQFF
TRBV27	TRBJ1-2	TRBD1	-	TGTGCCAGCAGTTCAGGGGGCTCTGGTGGCTACACCTTC	CASSSGGSGGYTF
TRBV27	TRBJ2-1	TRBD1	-	TGTGCCAGCAGTTTAACTCCCGGGACAGCCTACAATGAGCAGTTCTTC	CASSLTPGTAYNEQFF
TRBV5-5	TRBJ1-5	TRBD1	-	TGTGCCAGCAGCTTTGGGACAGGGGTAGGTCAGCCCCAGCATTTT	CASSFGTGVGQPQHF
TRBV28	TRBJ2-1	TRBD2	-	TGTGCCAGCAGTTTAGTTGCGGGAGCCTACAATGAGCAGTTCTTC	CASSLVAGAYNEQFF
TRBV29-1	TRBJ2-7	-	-	TGCAGCGTTTATCTATGGGAACTTGGCTCCTACGAGCAGTACTTC	CSVYLWELGSYEQYF
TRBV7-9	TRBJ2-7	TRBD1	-	TGTGCCAGCAGCTCTCCTCGCGGACAGGGACTTTCTGACGAGCAGTACTTC	CASSSPRGQGLSDEQYF
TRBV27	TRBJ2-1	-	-	TGTGCCAGCAGTTTGAGCGGTTATTACAATGAGCAGTTCTTC	CASSLSGYYNEQFF
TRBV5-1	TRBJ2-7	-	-	TGCGCCAGCAGCTCCGGATCGGACGGGTCCTACGAGCAGTACTTC	CASSSGSDGSYEQYF
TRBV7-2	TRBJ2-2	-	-	TGTGCCAGCAGCTCCCTTTCCGGGGAGCTGTTTTTT	CASSSLSGELFF
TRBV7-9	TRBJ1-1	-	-	TGTGCCAGCAGCCCGGGCGGAGGGCAGGGCACTGAAGCTTTCTTT	CASSPGGGQGTEAFF
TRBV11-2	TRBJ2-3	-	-	TGTGCCAGCAGCTTATTCCAAACAGGGCCCACAGATACGCAGTATTTT	CASSLFQTGPTDTQYF
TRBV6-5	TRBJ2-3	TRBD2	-	TGTGCCAGCAGTAGCGGGAGACACACAGATACGCAGTATTTT	CASSSGRHTDTQYF
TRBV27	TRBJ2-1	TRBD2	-	TGTGCCAGCAGTCCCGTGGGCGGGAGAGGTAATGAGCAGTTCTTC	CASSPVGGRGNEQFF
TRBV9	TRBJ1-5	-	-	TGTGCCAGCAGCGTAGCAGGGAGCAATCAGCCCCAGCATTTT	CASSVAGSNQPQHF
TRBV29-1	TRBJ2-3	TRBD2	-	TGCAGCGTCGATCCCGGGACTAGCGGGAGGGCAGATACGCAGTATTTT	CSVDPGTSGRADTQYF
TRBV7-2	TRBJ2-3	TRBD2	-	TGTGCCAGCAGCCCAATCCAGCCGGGACTAGCGTCCTTCACAGATACGCAGTATTTT	CASSPIQPGLASFTDTQYF
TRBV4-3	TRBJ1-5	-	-	TGCGCCAGCAGCCAAGTCCGGGGGAGCAATCAGCCCCAGCATTTT	CASSQVRGSNQPQHF
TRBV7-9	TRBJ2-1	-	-	TGTGCCAGCAGCTTAGGAACACTCAATGAGCAGTTCTTC	CASSLGTLNEQFF